This T cell receptor beta chain was recorded in a study of OX40 agonist ivuxolimab in advanced cancers. Study at large: Patients with hepatocellular carcinoma, melanoma, renal cell or head and neck cancer made up the dose-escalation patients.

CDR1 is LGHNA, CDR2 YNFKEQ, per germline. The CDR3 length is 15 residues. Profiling relied on immunoSEQ multiplex PCR, and the TCRdb table lists in-frame clones only, not all of them. The sample records about 23,000 clones, about three quarters being singletons. The J gene is TRBJ2-5, the V gene TRBV4-2, with D possibly matching TRBD2 (6 bases). The J call may be faulty, since TRBJ2-7 better matches the DNA end. Sequencing used CD4+ or CD8+ T cells sorted from blood, obtained in a trial of the OX40 agonist ivuxolimab. This TCR was recovered from an adult with an advanced solid tumor such as melanoma, head and neck, liver or kidney cancer. CDR3 in DNA: TGTGCCAGCAGCCTGAGGGGAGGCAAGTCCTACGAGCAGTACTTC. This codes for CASSLRGGKSYEQYF.